This T cell receptor (beta chain) derives from a study of control samples from healthy donors and cancer patients. Assay used: immunoSEQ multiplex PCR; TCRdb lists only in-frame clones, some missing. The table shows some 28,000 clones, with more than 75% occurring only once. Germline lookup yields CDR1 SGHAT and CDR2 FQDESV (reference sequence). The V gene lost 2 bases and the J gene lost 8 bases, with 8 bases spanning the gap. This CDR3 is 12 amino acids long. The clonotype originates from a woman between 40 and 55 years old with lung cancer. The sample taken for sequencing was PBMCs. The V gene is TRBV11-1, the J gene TRBJ2-3, with D unresolved. CDR3 residues: CASSLTTATQYF. CDR3 sequence (DNA): TGTGCCAGCAGCTTAACTACTGCTACGCAGTATTTT.